This T cell receptor beta chain was retrieved from a study of blood T cell repertoires in COVID-19. Unmatched junction bases numbered 6, after V lost 2 bases and J lost 4 bases. The CDR3 runs 16 residues. Germline CDR1 reads KGHSH; CDR2 reads LQKENI. Repertoires were generated with immunoSEQ multiplex PCR, while TCRdb's copy carries only in-frame clones and drops some. The sample consists of about 250,000 clones, almost 85% of them appearing once. The chain links TRBV18 to TRBJ2-3; 10 bases line up with TRBD2. This clonotype was obtained from a man aged 45-65 years with COVID-19, enrolled during active disease. The material sequenced was peripheral blood. CDR3 in DNA: TGTGCCAGCTCACCATTCCTAGCGGGGGATGCAGATACGCAGTATTTT. It codes for CASSPFLAGDADTQYF.